This T cell receptor (beta chain) was sequenced in a study of T cell responses to AZD1222 COVID-19 vaccine. The table came from immunoSEQ multiplex PCR; TCRdb's copy has only in-frame clones and leaves some out. The data show 200,000 or so clones, more than 75% seen once. This CDR3 is built from 18 residues. Germline V lookup: CDR1 MNHEY, CDR2 SMNVEV (reference sequence). The J segment lost 5 bases and the V segment lost 2 bases, leaving 14 bases of the junction unmatched. The TCR originated in an adult in good health. The chain links TRBV27 to TRBJ2-1, with 8 bases fitting TRBD2. This material consisted of peripheral blood, taken on day 0 of AZD1222 vaccination. CDR3 sequence reads: CASSLRMWRTGGNNEQFF. The CDR3 DNA sequence: TGTGCCAGCAGTTTAAGGATGTGGCGAACGGGAGGGAACAATGAGCAGTTCTTC.